The 24 T cell receptor beta chains listed next were all sequenced from one sample in a study of neurological immune-mediated disorders. Each CDR3 protein is one row after TCRdb ran MiXCR on the 5' RACE reads. The sample contains approximately 60,000 distinct CDR3 sequences, 4.2% of which appear only once. Sequenced material: PBMCs. These receptors all come from a man aged 50 to 59 with multiple sclerosis.

This clonotype turned up a few times. The CDR3 nucleotides are TGCAGTGCCCCAGGGGGAGCGGGGGCGACAGATACGCAGTATTTT. This sequence encodes CSAPGGAGATDTQYF. The V call is TRBV20-1, the J call TRBJ2-3; D is possibly TRBD2 (8 bases). Trimming pared 6 bases from V and 3 bases from J, leaving 19 bases between. This CDR3 is built from 15 residues. Germline CDR1 and CDR2: DFQATT and SNEGSKA (reference sequence).

This clonotype was seen at least ten times. The chain carries TRBV12-3 or TRBV12-4 and TRBJ2-3, with D tentatively TRBD2 (6 bases). CDR3 length equals 16 residues. Trimming took off 3 bases at V and 1 base at J, with 14 bases between the two ends. The CDR3 region is CASSFRGTAGTDTQYF. The DNA for the CDR3 is TGTGCCAGCAGTTTCCGCGGGACCGCAGGCACAGATACGCAGTATTTT.

The table lists this clonotype with a few counts. The chain combines TRBV20-1 with TRBJ2-5; weak D call: TRBD1 (8 bases). Trimming took off 3 bases at V and 7 bases at J, with 21 bases between the two ends. Germline V gives CDR1 DFQATT, CDR2 SNEGSKA (reference sequence). The CDR3 is 15 residues long. The CDR3 DNA sequence: TGCAGTGCTAGCTTGACAGGGGAGGGCGCAGGGACCCAGTACTTC. Protein sequence: CSASLTGEGAGTQYF.

This clonotype was detected many times. This chain joins TRBV6-5 and TRBJ2-5, with TRBD2 identical over 7 bases. CDR3 size: 14 residues. V was pared by 5 bases and J by 8 bases, with 11 bases of the junction left unmatched. Germline CDR1 and CDR2: MNHEY and SVGAGI. CDR3 sequence: CASSGGRGGGTQYF. The CDR3 nucleotides are TGTGCCAGCAGTGGAGGGAGGGGCGGGGGAACCCAGTACTTC.

This clonotype has a count of ten or more. The CDR3 DNA follows: TGCAGTGCTAGAGTCGACAGGTTTTGGAAAAAACTGTTTTTT. It specifies CSARVDRFWKKLFF. The chain is built from TRBV20-1 and TRBJ1-4, with a possible D match to TRBD1 (6 bases). Trimming left V 1 base short and J 9 bases short, with 15 bases between. This CDR3 is 14 amino acids long. The germline CDR1 and CDR2 sequences are DFQATT and SNEGSKA (reference sequence).

This clonotype was found many times. The J gene is TRBJ2-5, the V gene TRBV20-1, with 11 bases fitting TRBD2. CDR3 length equals 14 residues. Per the germline V gene, CDR1 is DFQATT and CDR2 is SNEGSKA (reference sequence). V lost 6 bases, J lost 3 bases, and 6 bases stayed unmatched. The CDR3 sequence is CSALGLAVKETQYF. DNA for the CDR3: TGCAGTGCGTTGGGACTAGCGGTCAAAGAGACCCAGTACTTC.

This clonotype was seen ten or more times. The chain employs TRBV5-6 and TRBJ2-2; unclear D gene. The V gene's germline CDR1 is SGHDT and CDR2 YYEEEE. V was shortened by 4 bases and J by 4 bases, with 8 bases between the two germline ends. The CDR3 runs to 13 residues. The CDR3 reads CASSPDGTGELFF. CDR3 sequence (DNA): TGTGCCAGCAGCCCGGACGGCACCGGGGAGCTGTTTTTT.

The CDR3 loop is CASSLTGGQGWTGGRRETQYF. CDR3 DNA sequence: TGTGCCAGCAGCTTAACGGGTGGACAGGGCTGGACGGGGGGACGCCGAGAGACCCAGTACTTC. The gene calls are TRBV7-3 and TRBJ2-5; a possible D gene is TRBD1 (8 bases). Trimming stripped 0 bases from V and 4 bases from J, with 30 bases between. CDR1 and CDR2 (germline): SGHTA, FQGTGA. The CDR3 sequence is 21 residues long.

This clonotype showed up many times. The rearrangement links TRBV7-9 to TRBJ2-2; D possibly corresponds to TRBD2 (6 bases). This CDR3 has 15 residues. V was clipped by 3 bases and J by 7 bases, with 15 bases between them. CDR1 and CDR2 (germline): SEHNR, FQNEAQ (reference sequence). The CDR3 is CASSLDERVIGELFF. The CDR3 nucleotides are TGTGCCAGCAGCTTGGACGAGCGGGTTATCGGGGAGCTGTTTTTT. The whole variable domain, filled in from reference TRBV7-9 and TRBJ2-2, reads DTGVSQNPRHKITKRGQNVTFRCDPISEHNRLYWYRQTLGQGPEFLTYFQNEAQLEKSRLLSDRFSAERPKGSFSTLEIQRTEQGDSAMYLCASSLDERVIGELFFGEGSRLTVL.

This clonotype was seen many times. V gene TRBV7-9 combines with J gene TRBJ2-5; perhaps TRBD1 as D (5 bases). V lost 3 bases and J 0 bases, leaving 5 bases between the germline ends. Germline CDR1 and CDR2: SEHNR and FQNEAQ (reference sequence). The CDR3 totals 13 residues. Here the CDR3 reads CASSLDNQETQYF. The CDR3 nucleotides are TGTGCCAGCAGCTTGGACAACCAAGAGACCCAGTACTTC.

This clonotype occurred many times. The chain carries TRBV7-8 and TRBJ2-5, with 7 bases aligning to TRBD1. Germline V gives CDR1 SGHVS, CDR2 FQNEAQ. V shed 3 bases and J 2 bases; nucleotides not matched to a gene: 3. The CDR3 is made up of 14 amino acids. The CDR3 region is CASSLTGRQETQYF. The CDR3 DNA sequence: TGTGCCAGCAGCTTGACAGGGCGGCAAGAGACCCAGTACTTC. The entire variable domain, with the rest obtained from reference TRBV7-8 and TRBJ2-5, is as follows: GAGVSQSPRYKVAKRGQDVALRCDPISGHVSLFWYQQALGQGPEFLTYFQNEAQLDKSGLPSDRFFAERPEGSVSTLKIQRTQQEDSAVYLCASSLTGRQETQYFGPGTRLLVL.

This clonotype appeared many times. The gene calls are TRBV28 and TRBJ2-3, with D possibly matching TRBD2 (6 bases). Germline V gene data show CDR1 as MDHEN and CDR2 as SYDVKM. V lost 11 bases, J lost 2 bases, and 14 bases lay in between. The CDR3 sequence is 13 residues long. CDR3 DNA: TGTGCCGCAAAAGCGGGTTTCACAGATACGCAGTATTTT. It encodes CAAKAGFTDTQYF.

In its sample, this clonotype was seen many times. The gene calls are TRBV7-2 and TRBJ2-1; D is uncertain. CDR1 and CDR2 (germline): SGHTA, FQGNSA. Trimming took 1 base from V and 0 from J, leaving 7 bases between them. This CDR3 spans 15 amino acids. CDR3: CASSLVSVSYNEQFF. The CDR3 DNA is TGTGCCAGCAGCTTAGTCTCAGTCTCCTACAATGAGCAGTTCTTC.

This clonotype occurred many times. The J gene is TRBJ2-1, the V gene TRBV3-1, with 11 bases identical to TRBD2. V lost 5 bases, J lost 4 bases, and 7 bases stayed unmatched. The CDR3 has 16 residues. Germline assignment: CDR1 LGHDT and CDR2 YNNKEL (reference sequence). CDR3 DNA sequence: TGTGCCAGCAGCGGGCGAACTAGCGGGAGATACAATGAGCAGTTCTTC. Encoded protein: CASSGRTSGRYNEQFF.

This clonotype was picked up many times. The chain couples TRBV7-9 to TRBJ2-7, with D possibly TRBD1 on 7 matching bases. V lost 5 bases to trimming and J lost 4 bases, with 15 bases between them. Germline loops: CDR1 SEHNR, CDR2 FQNEAQ (reference sequence). This CDR3 has 14 residues. CDR3 nucleotide sequence: TGTGCCAGCAGCCAACAGGGGAGGTTATACGAGCAGTACTTC. Translation gives CASSQQGRLYEQYF.

The V call is TRBV7-9, the J call TRBJ2-7; 8 bases fit TRBD1. CDR1 is SEHNR and CDR2 is FQNEAQ in the germline V gene (reference sequence). The CDR3 contains 15 residues. With 5 bases clipped from V and 2 bases from J, the junction kept 8 bases outside the gene matches. This CDR3 reads CASSPGQGKTYEQYF. The CDR3 DNA reads as TGTGCCAGCAGCCCAGGACAGGGTAAGACCTACGAGCAGTACTTC.

A few counts support this clonotype. This chain uses TRBV20-1 with TRBJ2-1; either TRBD1 or TRBD2 may fit D (5 bases each). The CDR3 loop spans 15 amino acids. V dropped 6 bases and J dropped 3 bases, with 18 bases sitting between them. Germline-derived CDR1 and CDR2 are DFQATT and SNEGSKA (reference sequence). The CDR3 is CSALGVASRYNEQFF. CDR3 nucleotide sequence: TGCAGTGCCCTAGGGGTAGCGTCACGCTACAATGAGCAGTTCTTC.

This clonotype has ten or more counts. CDR3 nucleotides: TGTGCCACCAGTGATCCACAGACAGGGTTGGCCCAGTACTTC. It codes for CATSDPQTGLAQYF. This chain joins TRBV24-1 and TRBJ2-5; 7 bases line up with TRBD1. The CDR3 sequence is 14 residues long. CDR1 KGHDR and CDR2 SFDVKD come from the germline V gene. Losses at the gene ends were 3 bases for V and 9 bases for J; bases not matched to a gene: 9.

This clonotype was seen a few times. One junction end does not reproduce the germline sequence, and a read error may be involved. The V gene is TRBV6-5, the J gene TRBJ1-6, with a weak D call TRBD1 (5 bases). CDR1 is MNHEY and CDR2 is SVGAGI in the germline V gene. This CDR3 is built from 14 residues. The CDR3 region is CASRYRWDNSPLNF. The CDR3 DNA is TGTGCCAGCAGATACAGGTGGGATAATTCACCCCTCAACTTT.

This clonotype occurred many times. This chain links TRBV20-1 with TRBJ1-1; 7 nucleotides agree with TRBD1. CDR1 DFQATT and CDR2 SNEGSKA come from the germline V gene (reference sequence). This CDR3 spans 13 amino acids. The V gene end was trimmed by 6 bases and the J gene end by 4 bases; junction bases not matched to a gene: 8. This chain's CDR3 is CSAARDSSTEAFF. The CDR3 bases are TGCAGTGCCGCCCGGGACAGTAGCACTGAAGCTTTCTTT.

This clonotype was recorded at least ten times. This chain connects TRBV5-1 to TRBJ2-7, with 7 bases fitting TRBD1. The germline V gene encodes CDR1 SGHRS and CDR2 YFSETQ. This CDR3 has 15 residues. J gave up 3 bases and V 3 bases, and 9 bases lay outside the gene matches. The CDR3 is CASSSTGQIGYEQYF. In DNA form, the CDR3 reads TGCGCCAGCAGCTCCACGGGACAGATAGGCTACGAGCAGTACTTC.

This clonotype was picked up many times. The chain has TRBV4-2 and TRBJ1-2, with unresolved D. Trimming left V 3 bases short and J 6 bases short, with 8 bases between. CDR3 size: 12 residues. Germline V gene lookup returns CDR1 LGHNA and CDR2 YNFKEQ. The CDR3, as DNA: TGTGCCAGCAGCCATCTCGAGGATGGCTACACCTTC. Translated: CASSHLEDGYTF.

V usage is TRBV7-8 and J usage is TRBJ1-2, with 7 nucleotides matching TRBD1. Germline CDR1 reads SGHVS; CDR2 reads FQNEAQ. The CDR3 has 14 residues. The ends lost 5 bases at V and 5 bases at J; junction bases unmatched: 8. The CDR3 region is CASSRRDRAYGYTF. The CDR3 nucleotides read TGTGCCAGCAGCCGCCGGGACAGAGCGTATGGCTACACCTTC.

This clonotype was picked up many times. The J gene is TRBJ2-3, the V gene TRBV28; the match to TRBD2 covers 11 bases. Trimming took 6 bases from V and 3 from J; bases not matched to a gene: 8. The CDR3 totals 16 residues. CDR1 MDHEN and CDR2 SYDVKM come from the germline V gene. This chain's CDR3 is CASSPSIAGGTDTQYF. Here the CDR3 DNA reads TGTGCCAGCAGCCCCTCGATAGCGGGGGGGACAGATACGCAGTATTTT. The whole variable domain, remainder taken from reference TRBV28 and TRBJ2-3, is DVKVTQSSRYLVKRTGEKVFLECVQDMDHENMFWYRQDPGLGLRLIYFSYDVKMKEKGDIPEGYSVSREKKERFSLILESASTNQTSMYLCASSPSIAGGTDTQYFGPGTRLTVL.